This TCR beta chain came from a study of shared clonotypes between healthy human individuals. The V end lost 6 bases, the J end lost 5 bases, and 23 bases lay between the germline ends. CDR3 length: 16 amino acids. Germline-derived CDR1 and CDR2 are SGHDT and YYEEEE. Subsets obtained from CD4+ cells comprised CD45RA+ naive and CD45RA-negative memory cells. Every immunoSEQ plate was one replicate of a subset's evenly spread DNA. TCRdb's table, derived via immunoSEQ multiplex PCR, lists solely in-frame clones and lacks some. The table records around 1.6 million clones, 95% to 99% of them present only once. To note about this clone: Its antigen is as yet unknown.

Study-wide results and limits: Clonotypes that were shared across a few donors made up about 5.1% of naive CD4 clonotypes. Lower generation probabilities were found for non-shared clonotypes than for those shared by all four donors.

The rearrangement links TRBV5-6 to TRBJ1-1; D is unresolved. The TCR comes from a man aged 25-45 years in good health. The specimen was naive CD4+ T cells sorted from blood. The subset here: CD45RA+ positively selected. CDR3 coding DNA: TGTGCCAGCATCGACTACACCTCCCAGGTTGGAACTGAAGCTTTCTTT. Translating gives CASIDYTSQVGTEAFF. Variable domain in full (rest from reference TRBV5-6 and TRBJ1-1): DAGVTQSPTHLIKTRGQQVTLRCSPKSGHDTVSWYQQALGQGPQFIFQYYEEEERQRGNFPDRFSGHQFPNYSSELNVNALLLGDSALYLCASIDYTSQVGTEAFFGQGTRLTVV.